This section outlines one T cell receptor beta chain sequence together with its context. The source of the sample is a study of blood T cell repertoires in COVID-19. Looking at the study overall: The cDNA or gDNA used as material had been derived from T cells, B-cell-depleted T cells, or PBMCs.

Here immunoSEQ multiplex PCR was the method, and the copy in TCRdb shows in-frame clones only, minus some. This table holds 90,000 to 120,000 clones, approximately 81% found once. The CDR3 is 15 residues long. CDR1 MDHEN and CDR2 SYDVKM come from the germline V gene. J gave up 7 bases and V 2 bases, and 6 bases lay outside the gene matches. The sequencing input was peripheral blood. This receptor was identified in a human donor in a cohort sampled during active COVID-19. The rearrangement uses TRBV28 and TRBJ1-5; 9 bases line up with TRBD1. CDR3 bases: TGTGCCAGCAGTTTAGGGGACAGGGTGGGGCAGCCCCAGCATTTT. Protein sequence: CASSLGDRVGQPQHF.